The following is a TCR beta chain sequence with its context. Trimming took 2 bases from V and 6 from J, leaving 7 bases between them. This CDR3 is 12 amino acids long. Germline V gene sequence: CDR1 MNHEY, CDR2 SMNVEV (reference sequence). Researchers ran the PCR with 60 Vbeta and 13 Jbeta primers. Using immunoSEQ multiplex PCR, the repertoire was profiled, and TCRdb retains in-frame clones only, with some absent. Among some 170,000 clones, approximately 79% were seen once, and the ten largest hold roughly 1.9%. This sample stems from a study of cytomegalovirus exposure and HLA in healthy donors. The receptor was isolated from a man between 40 and 49 years old in good health and CMV-seronegative. The material sequenced was PBMCs. V usage is TRBV27 and J usage is TRBJ1-1; a weak D match, TRBD1 (6 bases). The CDR3 region has the DNA TGTGCCAGCAGTTTAGGGGGCGCTGAAGCTTTCTTT. Residues: CASSLGGAEAFF.